Below, 5 T cell receptor beta chains from the same sample are listed, as sequenced in a study of shared T cell receptors in the human thymus. TCRdb keeps only in-frame clones here, not all; method: immunoSEQ multiplex PCR. The table shows 700,000 or so clones, with 80% to 90% occurring only once. The data also belong to a second study, concerning human thymus T cells.

The sequenced material came from thymocytes. The receptors shown here come from a girl less than two years old with a congenital heart defect.

This chain connects TRBV28 to TRBJ2-4, with TRBD2 as a possible D gene (5 bases). Germline V gives CDR1 MDHEN, CDR2 SYDVKM. The CDR3 loop spans 21 amino acids. Trimming removed 4 bases from V and 3 bases from J, with 31 bases in between. CDR3 coding DNA: TGTGCCAGCAGTTATAGGGATGTTTCAGGTATCGATCACGGAGGCAAAAACATTCAGTACTTC. As protein: CASSYRDVSGIDHGGKNIQYF.

This chain uses TRBV30 with TRBJ1-6; D ambiguous. This CDR3 region has 14 residues. Per germline, CDR1 GTSNPN and CDR2 SVGIG (reference sequence). The V end was cut by 2 bases, the J end by 5 bases, with 10 bases between. The DNA for the CDR3 is TGTGCCTGGAGTATTGTCAGTCATAATTCACCCCTCCACTTT. Its translation is CAWSIVSHNSPLHF.

The rearrangement joins TRBV7-8 to TRBJ1-5, with D possibly being TRBD1 (5 bases). The germline gives CDR1 SGHVS, CDR2 FQNEAQ. V dropped 8 bases and J dropped 2 bases, with 22 bases sitting between them. This CDR3 spans 17 amino acids. CDR3 DNA: TGTGCCAGCGCCACTGGGGCAGGCCGATTCGGCAATCAGCCCCAGCATTTT. Its protein is CASATGAGRFGNQPQHF.

The chain combines TRBV7-9 with TRBJ2-7, with unresolved D. V was shortened by 1 base and J by 4 bases, with 5 bases between the two germline ends. Germline V lookup: CDR1 SEHNR, CDR2 FQNEAQ (reference sequence). The CDR3 runs to 12 residues. CDR3 amino acids: CASSLVSYEQYF. CDR3 DNA: TGTGCCAGCAGCTTAGTTTCTTACGAGCAGTACTTC.

The rearrangement joins TRBV7-9 to TRBJ1-2, with no clear D. Trimming took 2 bases from V and 4 from J, leaving 17 bases between them. CDR1 SEHNR and CDR2 FQNEAQ come from the germline V gene (reference sequence). The length of the CDR3 is 16 residues. CDR3 residues: CASSLKASPEVYGYTF. CDR3 DNA sequence: TGTGCCAGCAGCTTAAAGGCCAGCCCAGAGGTCTATGGCTACACCTTC. Drawing the rest from reference TRBV7-9 and TRBJ1-2, the complete variable domain is DTGVSQNPRHKITKRGQNVTFRCDPISEHNRLYWYRQTLGQGPEFLTYFQNEAQLEKSRLLSDRFSAERPKGSFSTLEIQRTEQGDSAMYLCASSLKASPEVYGYTFGSGTRLTVV.